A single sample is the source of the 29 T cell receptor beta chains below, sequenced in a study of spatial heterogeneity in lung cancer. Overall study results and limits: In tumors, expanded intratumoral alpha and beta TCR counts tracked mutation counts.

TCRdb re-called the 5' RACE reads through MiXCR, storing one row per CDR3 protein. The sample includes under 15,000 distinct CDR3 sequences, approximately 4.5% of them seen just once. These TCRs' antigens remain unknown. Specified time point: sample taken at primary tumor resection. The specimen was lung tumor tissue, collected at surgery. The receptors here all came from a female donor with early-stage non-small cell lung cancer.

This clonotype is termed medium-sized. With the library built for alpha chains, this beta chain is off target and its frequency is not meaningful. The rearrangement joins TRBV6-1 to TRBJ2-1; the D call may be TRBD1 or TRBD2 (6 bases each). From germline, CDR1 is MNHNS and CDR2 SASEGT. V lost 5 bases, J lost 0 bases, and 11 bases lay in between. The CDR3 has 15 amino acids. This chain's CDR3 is CASSRGAFSYNEQFF. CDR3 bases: TGTGCCAGCAGTAGGGGGGCCTTCTCCTACAATGAGCAGTTCTTC.

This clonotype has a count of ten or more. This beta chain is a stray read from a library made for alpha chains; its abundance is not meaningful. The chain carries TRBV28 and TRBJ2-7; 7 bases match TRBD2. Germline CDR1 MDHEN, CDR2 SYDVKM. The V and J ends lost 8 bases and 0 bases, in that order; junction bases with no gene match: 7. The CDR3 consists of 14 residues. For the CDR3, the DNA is TGTGCCAGCGACGGCGGGGGAAGCTCCTACGAGCAGTACTTC. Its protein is CASDGGGSSYEQYF.

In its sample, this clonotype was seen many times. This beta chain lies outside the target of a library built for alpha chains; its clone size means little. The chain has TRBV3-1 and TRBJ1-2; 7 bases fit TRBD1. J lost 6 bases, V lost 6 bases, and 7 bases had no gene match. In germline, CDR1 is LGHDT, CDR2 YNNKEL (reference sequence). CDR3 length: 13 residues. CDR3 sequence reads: CASRLGGLDGYTF. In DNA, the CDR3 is TGTGCCAGCAGACTAGGGGGCCTCGATGGCTACACCTTC.

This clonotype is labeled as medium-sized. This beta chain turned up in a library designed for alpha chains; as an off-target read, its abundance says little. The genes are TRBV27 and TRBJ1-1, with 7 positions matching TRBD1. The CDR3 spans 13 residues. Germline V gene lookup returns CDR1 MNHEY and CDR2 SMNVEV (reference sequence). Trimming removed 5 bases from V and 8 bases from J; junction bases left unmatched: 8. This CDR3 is CASSQWTGSEAFF. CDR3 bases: TGTGCCAGCAGTCAGTGGACAGGATCCGAAGCTTTCTTT.

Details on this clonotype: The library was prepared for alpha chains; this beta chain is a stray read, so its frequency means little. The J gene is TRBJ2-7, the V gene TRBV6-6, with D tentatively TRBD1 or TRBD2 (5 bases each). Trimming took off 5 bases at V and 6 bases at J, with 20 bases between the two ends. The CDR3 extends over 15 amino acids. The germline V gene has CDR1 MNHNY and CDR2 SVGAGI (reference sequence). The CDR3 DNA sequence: TGTGCCAGCAGTGGACCGGGACCAAACCTAGGCGAGCAGTACTTC. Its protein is CASSGPGPNLGEQYF.

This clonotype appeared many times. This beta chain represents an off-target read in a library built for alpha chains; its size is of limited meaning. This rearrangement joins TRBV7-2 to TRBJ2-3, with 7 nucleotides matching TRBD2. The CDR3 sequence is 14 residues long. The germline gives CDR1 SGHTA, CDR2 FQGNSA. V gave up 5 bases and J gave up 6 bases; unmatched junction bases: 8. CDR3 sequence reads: CASSPLTSSDTQYF. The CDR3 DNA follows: TGTGCCAGCAGCCCCTTGACTAGCTCGGATACGCAGTATTTT.

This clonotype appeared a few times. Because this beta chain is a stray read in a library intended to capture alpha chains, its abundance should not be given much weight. The CDR3 DNA sequence: TGCGCCAGCAGCTTGGGAGCGGACCTCACCGGGGAGCTGTTTTTT. Its protein is CASSLGADLTGELFF. The gene calls are TRBV5-1 and TRBJ2-2; a possible D gene is TRBD2 (5 bases). Germline assignment: CDR1 SGHRS and CDR2 YFSETQ. This CDR3 region has 15 residues. Deletions cut 0 bases from V and 4 bases from J, with 10 bases between.

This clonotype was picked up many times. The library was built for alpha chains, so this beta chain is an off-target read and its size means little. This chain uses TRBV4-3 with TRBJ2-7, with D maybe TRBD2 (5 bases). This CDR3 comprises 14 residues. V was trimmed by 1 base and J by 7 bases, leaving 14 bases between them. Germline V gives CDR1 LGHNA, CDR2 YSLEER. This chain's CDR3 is CASSQAGSRGEQYF. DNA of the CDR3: TGCGCCAGCAGCCAAGCTGGGAGCCGCGGGGAGCAGTACTTC.

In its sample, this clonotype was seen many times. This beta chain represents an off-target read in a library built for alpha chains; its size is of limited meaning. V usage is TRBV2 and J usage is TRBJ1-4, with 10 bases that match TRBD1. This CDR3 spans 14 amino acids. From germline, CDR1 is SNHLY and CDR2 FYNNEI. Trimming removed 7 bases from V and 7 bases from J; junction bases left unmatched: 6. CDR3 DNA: TGTGCCAGCAATTCCGGGACAGGGGTTGAAAAACTGTTTTTT. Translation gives CASNSGTGVEKLFF.

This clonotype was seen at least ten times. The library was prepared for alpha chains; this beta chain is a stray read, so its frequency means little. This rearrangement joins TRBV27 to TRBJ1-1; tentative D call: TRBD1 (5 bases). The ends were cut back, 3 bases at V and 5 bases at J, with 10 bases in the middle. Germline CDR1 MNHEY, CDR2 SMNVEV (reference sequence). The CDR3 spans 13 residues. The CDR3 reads CASSFRGGTEAFF. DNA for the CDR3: TGTGCCAGCAGTTTCCGGGGGGGGACTGAAGCTTTCTTT.

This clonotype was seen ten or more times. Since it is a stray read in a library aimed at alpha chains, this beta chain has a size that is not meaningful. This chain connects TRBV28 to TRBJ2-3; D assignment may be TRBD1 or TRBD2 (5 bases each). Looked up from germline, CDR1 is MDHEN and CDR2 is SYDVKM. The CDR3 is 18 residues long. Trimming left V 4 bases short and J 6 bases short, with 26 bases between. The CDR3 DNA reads TGTGCCAGCAGTTCGGACCTGGGGGAGAAAGGTCGTGCGGATACGCAGTATTTT. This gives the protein CASSSDLGEKGRADTQYF.

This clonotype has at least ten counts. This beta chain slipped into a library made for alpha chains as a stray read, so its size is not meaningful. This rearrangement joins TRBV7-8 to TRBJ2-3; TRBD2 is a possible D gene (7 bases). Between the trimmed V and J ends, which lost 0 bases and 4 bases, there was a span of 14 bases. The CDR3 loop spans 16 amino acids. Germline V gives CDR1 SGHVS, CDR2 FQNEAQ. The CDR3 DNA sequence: TGTGCCAGCAGCTTAGCGTCGGGGGGCGGGTCAGATACGCAGTATTTT. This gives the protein CASSLASGGGSDTQYF.

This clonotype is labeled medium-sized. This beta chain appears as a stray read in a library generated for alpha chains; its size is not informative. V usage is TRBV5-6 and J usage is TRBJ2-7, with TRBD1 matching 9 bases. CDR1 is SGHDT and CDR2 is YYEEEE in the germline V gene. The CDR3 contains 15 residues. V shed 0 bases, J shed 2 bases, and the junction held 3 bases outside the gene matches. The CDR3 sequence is CASSLVQGAAYEQYF. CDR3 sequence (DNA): TGTGCCAGCAGCTTGGTACAGGGGGCCGCCTACGAGCAGTACTTC.

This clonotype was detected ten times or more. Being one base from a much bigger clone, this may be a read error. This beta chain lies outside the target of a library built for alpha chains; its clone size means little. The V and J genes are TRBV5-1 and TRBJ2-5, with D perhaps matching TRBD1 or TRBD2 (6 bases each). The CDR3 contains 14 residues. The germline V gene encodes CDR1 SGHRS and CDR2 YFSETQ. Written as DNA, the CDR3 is TGCGCCAGCAGCTTGGGGGGGGCCCAAGATACCCAGTACTTC. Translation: CASSLGGAQDTQYF.

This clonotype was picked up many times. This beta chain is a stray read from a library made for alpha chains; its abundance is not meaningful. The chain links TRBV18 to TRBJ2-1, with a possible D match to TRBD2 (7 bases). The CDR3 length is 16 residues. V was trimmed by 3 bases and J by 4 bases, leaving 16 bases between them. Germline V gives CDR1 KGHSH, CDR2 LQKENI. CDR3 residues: CASSPSSAGAYNEQFF. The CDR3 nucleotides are TGTGCCAGCTCACCGTCGAGCGCGGGGGCATACAATGAGCAGTTCTTC.

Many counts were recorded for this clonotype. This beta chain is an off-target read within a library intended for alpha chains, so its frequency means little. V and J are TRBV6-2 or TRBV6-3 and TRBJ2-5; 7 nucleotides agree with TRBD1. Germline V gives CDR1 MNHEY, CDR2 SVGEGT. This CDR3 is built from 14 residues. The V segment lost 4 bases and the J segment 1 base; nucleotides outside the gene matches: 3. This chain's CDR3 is CASSWGQFQETQYF. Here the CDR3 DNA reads TGTGCCAGCAGTTGGGGACAGTTCCAAGAGACCCAGTACTTC.

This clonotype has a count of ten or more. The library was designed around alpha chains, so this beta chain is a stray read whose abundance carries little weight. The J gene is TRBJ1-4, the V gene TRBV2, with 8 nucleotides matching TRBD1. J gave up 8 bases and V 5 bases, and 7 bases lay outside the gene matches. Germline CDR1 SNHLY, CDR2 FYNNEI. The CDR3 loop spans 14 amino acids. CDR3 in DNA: TGTGCCAGCAGTCCCGACAGGGGCAACGAAAAACTGTTTTTT. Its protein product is CASSPDRGNEKLFF.

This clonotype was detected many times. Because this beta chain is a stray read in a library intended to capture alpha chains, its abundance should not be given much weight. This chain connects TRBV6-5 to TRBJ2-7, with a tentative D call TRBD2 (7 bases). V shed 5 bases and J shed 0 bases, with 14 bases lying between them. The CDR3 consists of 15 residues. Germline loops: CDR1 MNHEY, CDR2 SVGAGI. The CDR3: CASSPRGGASYEQYF. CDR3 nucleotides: TGTGCCAGCAGTCCCCGAGGGGGGGCCTCCTACGAGCAGTACTTC.

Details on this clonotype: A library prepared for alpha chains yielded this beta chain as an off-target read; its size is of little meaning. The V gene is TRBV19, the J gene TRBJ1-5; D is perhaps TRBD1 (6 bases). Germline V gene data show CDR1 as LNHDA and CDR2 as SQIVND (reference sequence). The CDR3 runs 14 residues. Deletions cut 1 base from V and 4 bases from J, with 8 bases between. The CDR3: CASSIGGRNQPQHF. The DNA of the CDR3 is TGTGCCAGTAGTATAGGGGGGCGGAATCAGCCCCAGCATTTT.

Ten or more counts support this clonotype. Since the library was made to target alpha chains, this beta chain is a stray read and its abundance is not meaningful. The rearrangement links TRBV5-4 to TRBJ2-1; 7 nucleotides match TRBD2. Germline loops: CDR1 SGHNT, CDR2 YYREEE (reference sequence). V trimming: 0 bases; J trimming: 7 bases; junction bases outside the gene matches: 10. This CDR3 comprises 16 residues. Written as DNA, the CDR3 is TGTGCCAGCAGCTTGGCCGGGAGCGGGAATCAGAATGAGCAGTTCTTC. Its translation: CASSLAGSGNQNEQFF.

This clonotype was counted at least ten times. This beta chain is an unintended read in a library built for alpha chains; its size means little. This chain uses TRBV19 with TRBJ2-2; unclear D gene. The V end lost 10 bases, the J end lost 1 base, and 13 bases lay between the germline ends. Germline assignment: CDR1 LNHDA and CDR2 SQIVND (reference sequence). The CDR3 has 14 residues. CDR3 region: CATRLAVNTGELFF. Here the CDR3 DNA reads TGTGCCACCCGTCTGGCCGTGAACACCGGGGAGCTGTTTTTT.

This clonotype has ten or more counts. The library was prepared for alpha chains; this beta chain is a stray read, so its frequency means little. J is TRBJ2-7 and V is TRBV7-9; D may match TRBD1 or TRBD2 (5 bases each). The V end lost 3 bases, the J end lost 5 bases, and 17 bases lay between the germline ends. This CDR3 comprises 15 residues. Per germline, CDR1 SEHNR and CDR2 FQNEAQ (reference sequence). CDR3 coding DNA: TGTGCCAGCAGCTTTGGGCTGGGACCCTTCGACGAGCAGTACTTC. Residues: CASSFGLGPFDEQYF.

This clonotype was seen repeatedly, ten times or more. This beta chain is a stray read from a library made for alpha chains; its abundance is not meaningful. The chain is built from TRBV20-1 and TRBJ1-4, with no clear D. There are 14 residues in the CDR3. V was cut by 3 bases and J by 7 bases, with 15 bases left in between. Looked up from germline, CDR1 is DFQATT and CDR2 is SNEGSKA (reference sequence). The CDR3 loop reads CSASPLSGFEKLFF. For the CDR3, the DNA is TGCAGTGCTAGCCCCTTATCAGGTTTTGAAAAACTGTTTTTT.

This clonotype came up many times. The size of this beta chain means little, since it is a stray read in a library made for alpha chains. In DNA, the CDR3 is TGCAGTGCTAGAGATCAGACTAGCGGGGGCACAGATACGCAGTATTTT. Translation: CSARDQTSGGTDTQYF. The gene calls are TRBV20-1 and TRBJ2-3, with 11 bases aligning to TRBD2. Germline V gene data show CDR1 as DFQATT and CDR2 as SNEGSKA (reference sequence). The CDR3 extends over 16 amino acids. J lost 1 base, V lost 0 bases, and 3 bases had no gene match.

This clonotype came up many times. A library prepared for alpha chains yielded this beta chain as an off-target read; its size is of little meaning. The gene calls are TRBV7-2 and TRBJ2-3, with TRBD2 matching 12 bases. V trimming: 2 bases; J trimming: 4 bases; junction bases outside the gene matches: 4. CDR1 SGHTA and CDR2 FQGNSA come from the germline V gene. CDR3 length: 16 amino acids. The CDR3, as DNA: TGTGCCAGCAGCTTAAGACTAGCGGGGGTTTCAGATACGCAGTATTTT. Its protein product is CASSLRLAGVSDTQYF.

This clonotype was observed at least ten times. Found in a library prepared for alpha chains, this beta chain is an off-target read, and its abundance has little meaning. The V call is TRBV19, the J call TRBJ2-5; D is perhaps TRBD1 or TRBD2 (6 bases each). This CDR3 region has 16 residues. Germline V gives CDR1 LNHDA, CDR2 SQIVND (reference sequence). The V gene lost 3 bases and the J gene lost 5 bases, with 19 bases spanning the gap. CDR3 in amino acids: CASSMGAGRTEETQYF. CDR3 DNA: TGTGCCAGTAGTATGGGGGCGGGGCGGACAGAGGAGACCCAGTACTTC.

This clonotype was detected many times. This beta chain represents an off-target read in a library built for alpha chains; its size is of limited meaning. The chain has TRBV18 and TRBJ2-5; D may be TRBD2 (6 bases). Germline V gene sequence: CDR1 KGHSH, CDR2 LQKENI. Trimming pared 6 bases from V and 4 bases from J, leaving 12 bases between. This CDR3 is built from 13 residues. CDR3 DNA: TGTGCCAGCTCCGGAGGGAAGGGAGAGACCCAGTACTTC. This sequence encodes CASSGGKGETQYF.

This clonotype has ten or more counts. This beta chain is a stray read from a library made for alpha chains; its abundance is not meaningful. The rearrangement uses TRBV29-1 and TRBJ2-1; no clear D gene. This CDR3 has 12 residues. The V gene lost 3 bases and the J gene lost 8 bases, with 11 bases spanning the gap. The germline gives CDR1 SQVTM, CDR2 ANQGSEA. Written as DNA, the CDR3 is TGCAGCGTTGACAGGTCGGTGGATGAGCAGTTCTTC. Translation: CSVDRSVDEQFF.

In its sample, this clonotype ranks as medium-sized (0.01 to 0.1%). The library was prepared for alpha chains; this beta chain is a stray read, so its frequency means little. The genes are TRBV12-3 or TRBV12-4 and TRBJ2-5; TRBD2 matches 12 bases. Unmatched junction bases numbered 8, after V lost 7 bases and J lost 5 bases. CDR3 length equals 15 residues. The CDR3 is CASTSTSGGGETQYF. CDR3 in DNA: TGTGCCAGCACTTCGACTAGCGGGGGAGGTGAGACCCAGTACTTC.